These 27 T cell receptor beta chains share one sample of origin, sequenced in a study of PD-1 blockade in classical Hodgkin lymphoma. This table comes from immunoSEQ multiplex PCR, and its TCRdb copy is limited to in-frame clones, with some not included. This sample has around 40,000 clones, with roughly 73% found just once. Every patient was affected by relapse after autologous stem cell transplantation, while exposure to brentuximab vedotin was not uniform. The sequences come from peripheral blood mononuclear cells (PBMCs), collected at baseline. Every receptor here comes from a human donor with classical Hodgkin lymphoma.

A word on this clone: This clone may be a read error of a much larger clone one base away. The CDR3 does not end in the conserved phenylalanine or tryptophan, so this is likely a read error. CDR3 DNA sequence: TGCGCCAGCAGCCAAGAACTGTACACTGAAGCTTTCCTT. Translating it yields CASSQELYTEAFL. This sequence joins TRBV4-3 and TRBJ1-1; D is uncertain. V lost 0 bases and J lost 3, with 5 bases in between. The germline gives CDR1 LGHNA, CDR2 YSLEER. The CDR3 spans 13 residues.

The chain carries TRBV2 and TRBJ1-4; tentatively, D is TRBD1 (5 bases). Germline CDR1 reads SNHLY; CDR2 reads FYNNEI. Trimming took 5 bases from V and 6 from J, leaving 10 bases between them. This CDR3 has 13 residues. The CDR3 DNA sequence: TGTGCCAGCAGTTGGGGGATGGATGAAAAACTGTTTTTT. Its translation is CASSWGMDEKLFF.

V and J are TRBV5-1 and TRBJ2-7; tentatively, D is TRBD1 or TRBD2 (5 bases each). The germline V and J ends were trimmed by 0 bases and 0 bases, with 10 bases remaining between them. Germline CDR1 and CDR2: SGHRS and YFSETQ. The CDR3 has 15 residues. CDR3 region: CASSLGGTYSYEQYF. The CDR3 DNA sequence: TGCGCCAGCAGCTTGGGTGGGACGTACTCCTACGAGCAGTACTTC.

This clone has a handful of counts. V gene TRBV6-1 combines with J gene TRBJ1-6; weak D call: TRBD1 (5 bases). CDR1 and CDR2 from the germline V gene are MNHNS and SASEGT. The CDR3 is 12 amino acids. The V gene lost 7 bases and the J gene lost 13 bases, with 14 bases spanning the gap. CDR3 in DNA: TGTGCCAGCAATCCGGGGCGGGCCCCCCTCCACTTT. The encoded protein is CASNPGRAPLHF.

In DNA, the CDR3 is TGTGCTAGTGGTTATGATCAGGGCACTGAAGCTTTCTTT. The encoded protein is CASGYDQGTEAFF. This chain joins TRBV12-5 and TRBJ1-1, with D possibly being TRBD1 (5 bases). Trimming took off 4 bases at V and 4 bases at J, with 10 bases between the two ends. The CDR3 extends over 13 amino acids. Germline V gene data show CDR1 as LGHNT and CDR2 as FRNRAP. Looking up the rest from reference TRBV12-5 and TRBJ1-1 gives the full variable domain: DARVTQTPRHKVTEMGQEVTMRCQPILGHNTVFWYRQTMMQGLELLAYFRNRAPLDDSGMPKDRFSAEMPDATLATLKIQPSEPRDSAVYFCASGYDQGTEAFFGQGTRLTVV.

The chain links TRBV7-2 to TRBJ2-7; D remains unclear. The germline V gene encodes CDR1 SGHTA and CDR2 FQGNSA. The CDR3 is 14 amino acids. The V and J ends lost 5 bases and 0 bases respectively, with 11 bases between them. The CDR3 loop reads CASSPNAHSYEQYF. CDR3 nucleotides: TGTGCCAGCAGCCCCAACGCTCACTCCTACGAGCAGTACTTC.

This clone was observed a single time. V usage is TRBV5-8 and J usage is TRBJ1-2; 10 bases fit TRBD1. The CDR3 sequence is 13 residues long. After removal of 5 bases from V and 4 bases from J, the junction contained 2 bases not matched to a gene. Germline V CDR1 and CDR2: SGHTS, YDEGEE. The CDR3 protein is CASSWDRGYGYTF. CDR3 sequence (DNA): TGTGCCAGCAGTTGGGACAGGGGCTATGGCTACACCTTC.

V and J are TRBV11-2 and TRBJ2-7; D is unresolved. Trimming took off 5 bases at V and 7 bases at J, with 15 bases between the two ends. Germline loops: CDR1 SGHAT, CDR2 FQNNGV. CDR3 length equals 13 residues. The CDR3 nucleotides read TGTGCCAGCAGCGCCCGCAATGACGGGGAGCAGTACTTC. The encoded protein is CASSARNDGEQYF.

The chain employs TRBV2 and TRBJ1-2; 9 bases match TRBD1. Trimming at V came to 6 bases and at J to 3 bases, leaving 5 bases not matched to a gene. This CDR3 has 14 amino acids. Per germline, CDR1 SNHLY and CDR2 FYNNEI. CDR3 sequence reads: CASRRTGDDYGYTF. In nucleotides, the CDR3 is TGTGCCAGCAGAAGGACAGGGGACGACTATGGCTACACCTTC.

V gene TRBV6-6 combines with J gene TRBJ2-7; D may be TRBD2 (5 bases). Germline CDR1 is MNHNY and CDR2 is SVGAGI (reference sequence). This CDR3 has 13 residues. Trimming left V 1 base short and J 4 bases short, with 8 bases between. CDR3 sequence: CASSYYRGYEQYF. The DNA of the CDR3 is TGTGCCAGCAGTTACTATCGGGGATACGAGCAGTACTTC.

The chain joins TRBV6-6 to TRBJ2-7, with TRBD2 matching 8 bases. J gave up 5 bases and V 2 bases, and 8 bases lay outside the gene matches. This CDR3 comprises 15 residues. Germline values: CDR1 MNHNY, CDR2 SVGAGI (reference sequence). The CDR3 reads CASSYVRPGGDEQYF. As DNA, the CDR3 is TGTGCCAGCAGTTACGTTCGCCCCGGGGGGGACGAGCAGTACTTC.

The gene calls are TRBV5-4 and TRBJ2-1; D not certain. The germline CDR1 and CDR2 sequences are SGHNT and YYREEE (reference sequence). The V end lost 0 bases, the J end lost 1 base, and 8 bases lay between the germline ends. The length of the CDR3 is 15 residues. CDR3 in amino acids: CASSLEDSSYNEQFF. CDR3 nucleotides: TGTGCCAGCAGCTTGGAAGACTCTTCCTACAATGAGCAGTTCTTC.

The chain joins TRBV7-2 to TRBJ2-7; D not certain. Germline V gene data show CDR1 as SGHTA and CDR2 as FQGNSA. The CDR3 has 15 amino acids. V lost 1 base to trimming and J lost 2 bases, with 12 bases between them. In nucleotides, the CDR3 is TGTGCCAGCAGCTTAGGAGCTAGAATCACCTACGAGCAGTACTTC. It yields the protein CASSLGARITYEQYF.

V and J are TRBV18 and TRBJ1-1; 7 nucleotides agree with TRBD1. The J segment lost 1 base and the V segment lost 3 bases, leaving 5 bases of the junction unmatched. The germline CDR1 and CDR2 sequences are KGHSH and LQKENI. The CDR3 extends over 15 amino acids. The DNA of the CDR3 is TGTGCCAGCTCACCCAACAGGGGAACGAACACTGAAGCTTTCTTT. This sequence encodes CASSPNRGTNTEAFF.

In nucleotides, the CDR3 is TGCGCCAGCAGCCCTCGGACAGGGGTGGACACCGGGGAGCTGTTTTTT. Amino acid sequence: CASSPRTGVDTGELFF. V gene TRBV4-1 combines with J gene TRBJ2-2; 9 bases line up with TRBD1. CDR3 length equals 16 residues. The V gene's germline CDR1 is MGHRA and CDR2 YSYEKL. The trim removed 4 bases at V and 3 bases at J, leaving 6 bases unmatched.

The chain is built from TRBV12-5 and TRBJ2-2; 9 nucleotides line up with TRBD1. The V gene's germline CDR1 is LGHNT and CDR2 FRNRAP. Trimming cost V 8 bases and J 6 bases; bases outside gene matches: 13. There are 16 residues in the CDR3. In nucleotides, the CDR3 is TGTGCTAGTACCCCGCGGGGGACAGGGTTGGCCGGGGAGCTGTTTTTT. Translated: CASTPRGTGLAGELFF.

This clone has just one count. The chain couples TRBV19 to TRBJ2-4, with D possibly TRBD2 on 6 matching bases. Germline-derived CDR1 and CDR2 are LNHDA and SQIVND (reference sequence). The CDR3 consists of 15 residues. The V end lost 5 bases, the J end lost 0 bases, and 11 bases lay between the germline ends. The CDR3 reads CASSHPGLAKNIQYF. DNA of the CDR3: TGTGCCAGTAGTCACCCGGGACTAGCCAAAAACATTCAGTACTTC.

The CDR3 loop is CASSSTSDAQYF. In nucleotides, the CDR3 is TGTGCCAGCAGCTCCACTAGTGACGCGCAGTATTTT. This chain uses TRBV5-6 with TRBJ2-3; a possible D gene is TRBD2 (5 bases). V lost 3 bases to trimming and J lost 10 bases, with 12 bases between them. CDR3 length equals 12 residues. Germline values: CDR1 SGHDT, CDR2 YYEEEE. The whole variable domain, remainder taken from reference TRBV5-6 and TRBJ2-3, is DAGVTQSPTHLIKTRGQQVTLRCSPKSGHDTVSWYQQALGQGPQFIFQYYEEEERQRGNFPDRFSGHQFPNYSSELNVNALLLGDSALYLCASSSTSDAQYFGPGTRLTVL.

This chain links TRBV10-3 with TRBJ1-6; unclear D gene. Trimming took 10 bases from V and 2 from J, leaving 12 bases between them. This CDR3 contains 14 residues. Germline-derived CDR1 and CDR2 are ENHRY and SYGVKD. The CDR3 DNA reads as TGTGCCACCAACCCGGCTACCTATAATTCACCCCTCCACTTT. It encodes CATNPATYNSPLHF.

This clone was counted once. This chain connects TRBV4-3 to TRBJ1-2; maybe TRBD1 (6 bases). CDR3 length: 15 residues. V was shortened by 0 bases and J by 4 bases, with 12 bases between the two germline ends. CDR1 and CDR2 from the germline V gene are LGHNA and YSLEER. This chain's CDR3 is CASSQDWGGLYGYTF. The CDR3 DNA reads as TGCGCCAGCAGCCAAGATTGGGGGGGCCTCTATGGCTACACCTTC.

The V call is TRBV6-1, the J call TRBJ2-5; 10 nucleotides align to TRBD1. V shed 8 bases, J shed 4 bases, and the junction held 4 bases outside the gene matches. This CDR3 contains 13 residues. Germline V gene lookup returns CDR1 MNHNS and CDR2 SASEGT. The CDR3 coding sequence is TGTGCCAGCCATCGGACAGGGGGAGAGACCCAGTACTTC. It codes for CASHRTGGETQYF.

The chain has TRBV11-2 and TRBJ2-7, with 7 bases matching TRBD1. After removal of 5 bases from V and 3 bases from J, the junction contained 19 bases not matched to a gene. Germline assignment: CDR1 SGHAT and CDR2 FQNNGV. The CDR3 has 18 residues. CDR3 residues: CASSPLGRLRGGGYEQYF. DNA for the CDR3: TGTGCCAGCAGCCCATTAGGAAGGTTGAGAGGGGGCGGCTACGAGCAGTACTTC.

This sequence joins TRBV6-5 and TRBJ2-5; D unclear. V lost 0 bases, J lost 8 bases, and 7 bases lay in between. Germline assignment: CDR1 MNHEY and CDR2 SVGAGI. The CDR3 covers 12 residues. CDR3 DNA sequence: TGTGCCAGCAGTTACTCCCAATCAACCCAGTACTTC. Translating it yields CASSYSQSTQYF.

V is TRBV15 and J is TRBJ2-3; TRBD1 matches at 7 bases. Trimming cost V 0 bases and J 1 base; bases outside gene matches: 4. The CDR3 extends over 16 amino acids. In germline, CDR1 is LNHNV, CDR2 YYDKDF (reference sequence). In DNA form, the CDR3 reads TGTGCCACCAGCAGAGATCCCCAGGGGGGCACAGATACGCAGTATTTT. This translates into CATSRDPQGGTDTQYF.

About this clone itself: Other DNA sequences in this specimen translate into the identical CDR3. This chain joins TRBV5-1 and TRBJ2-1, with D possibly being TRBD2 (5 bases). Trimming removed 0 bases from V and 4 bases from J, with 11 bases in between. The germline gives CDR1 SGHRS, CDR2 YFSETQ. This CDR3 has 15 amino acids. CDR3 loop: CASSLGAASYNEQFF. In DNA, the CDR3 is TGCGCCAGCAGCTTGGGAGCGGCCTCGTACAATGAGCAGTTCTTC.

This clone was counted between two and nine times. CDR3 DNA sequence: TGTGCCAGCAGCCAGGACGACCGGATGGAGTGGAACATTCAGTACTTC. This translates into CASSQDDRMEWNIQYF. The chain has TRBV4-2 and TRBJ2-4; D uncertain. V lost 3 bases to trimming and J lost 7 bases, with 19 bases between them. CDR1 is LGHNA, CDR2 YNFKEQ, per germline. The CDR3 is made up of 16 amino acids.

V gene TRBV6-5 combines with J gene TRBJ2-5; tentative D call: TRBD2 (5 bases). The CDR3 is 14 amino acids. V lost 0 bases, J lost 4 bases, and 9 bases lay in between. CDR1 is MNHEY, CDR2 SVGAGI, per germline. The CDR3 DNA sequence: TGTGCCAGCAGTTACTCCCTGGGAGTAGAGACCCAGTACTTC. Its translation is CASSYSLGVETQYF.